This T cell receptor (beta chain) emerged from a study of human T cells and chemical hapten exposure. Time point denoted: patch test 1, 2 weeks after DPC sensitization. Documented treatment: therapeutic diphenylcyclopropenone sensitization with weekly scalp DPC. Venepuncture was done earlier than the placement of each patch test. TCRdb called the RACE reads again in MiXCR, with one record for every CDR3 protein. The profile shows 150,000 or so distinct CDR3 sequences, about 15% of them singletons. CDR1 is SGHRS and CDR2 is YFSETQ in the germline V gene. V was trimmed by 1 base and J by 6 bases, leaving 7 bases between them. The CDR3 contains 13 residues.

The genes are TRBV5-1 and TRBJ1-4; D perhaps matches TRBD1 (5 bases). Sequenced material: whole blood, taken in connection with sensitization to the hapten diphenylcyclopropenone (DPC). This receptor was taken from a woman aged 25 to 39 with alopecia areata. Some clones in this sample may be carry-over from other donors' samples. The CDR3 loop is CASSLRGDEKLFF. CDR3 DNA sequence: TGCGCCAGCAGCTTGAGAGGGGATGAAAAACTGTTTTTT.